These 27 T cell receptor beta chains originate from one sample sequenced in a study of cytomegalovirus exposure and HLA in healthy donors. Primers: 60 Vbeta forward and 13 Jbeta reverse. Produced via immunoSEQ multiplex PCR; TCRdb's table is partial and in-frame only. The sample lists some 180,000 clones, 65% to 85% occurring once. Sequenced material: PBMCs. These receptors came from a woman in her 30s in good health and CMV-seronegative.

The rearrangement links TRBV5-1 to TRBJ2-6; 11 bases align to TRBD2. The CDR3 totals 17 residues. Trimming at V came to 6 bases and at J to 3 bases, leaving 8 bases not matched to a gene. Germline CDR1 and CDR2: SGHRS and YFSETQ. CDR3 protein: CASNIAGGPSGANVLTF. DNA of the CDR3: TGCGCCAGCAACATAGCGGGAGGGCCCAGTGGGGCCAACGTCCTGACTTTC.

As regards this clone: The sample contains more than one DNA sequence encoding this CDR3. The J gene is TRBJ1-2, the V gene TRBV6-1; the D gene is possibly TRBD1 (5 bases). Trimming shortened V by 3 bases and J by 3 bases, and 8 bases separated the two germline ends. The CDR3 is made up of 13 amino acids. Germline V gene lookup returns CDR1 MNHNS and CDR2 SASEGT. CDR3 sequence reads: CASSERGDYGYTF. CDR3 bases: TGTGCCAGCAGTGAGCGGGGGGACTATGGCTACACCTTC.

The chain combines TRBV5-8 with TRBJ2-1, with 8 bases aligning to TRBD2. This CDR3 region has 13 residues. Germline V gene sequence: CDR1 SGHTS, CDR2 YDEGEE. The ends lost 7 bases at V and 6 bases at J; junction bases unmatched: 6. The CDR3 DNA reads TGTGCCAGCGGTGGCGGGGGGCCCAATGAGCAGTTCTTC. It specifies CASGGGGPNEQFF.

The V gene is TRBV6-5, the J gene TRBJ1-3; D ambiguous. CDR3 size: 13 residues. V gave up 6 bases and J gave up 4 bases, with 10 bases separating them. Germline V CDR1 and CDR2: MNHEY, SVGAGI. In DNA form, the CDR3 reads TGTGCCAGCAGAGTTCCGCAGGGAAACACCATATATTTT. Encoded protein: CASRVPQGNTIYF.

CDR3 region: CASSSFAIAGAPYEQYF. For the CDR3, the DNA is TGTGCCAGCAGCTCCTTCGCTATTGCGGGGGCCCCCTACGAGCAGTACTTC. V usage is TRBV7-2 and J usage is TRBJ2-7, with D tentatively TRBD2 (7 bases). Germline CDR1 SGHTA, CDR2 FQGNSA. Trimming left V 4 bases short and J 2 bases short, with 21 bases between. The CDR3 covers 17 residues.

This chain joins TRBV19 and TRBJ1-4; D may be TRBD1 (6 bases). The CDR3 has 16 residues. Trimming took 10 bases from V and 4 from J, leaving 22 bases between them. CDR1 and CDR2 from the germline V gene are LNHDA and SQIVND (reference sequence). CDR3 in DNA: TGTGCCACGAGACCGGGGGGCTATAAGTATAATGAAAAACTGTTTTTT. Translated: CATRPGGYKYNEKLFF.

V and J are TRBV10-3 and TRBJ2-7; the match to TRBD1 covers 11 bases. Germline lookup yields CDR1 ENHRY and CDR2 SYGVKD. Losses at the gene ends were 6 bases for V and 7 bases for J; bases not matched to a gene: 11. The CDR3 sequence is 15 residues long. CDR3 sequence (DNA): TGTGCCATCAGGGACAGGGGGCCGCCAGGGACGGAGCAGTACTTC. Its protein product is CAIRDRGPPGTEQYF.

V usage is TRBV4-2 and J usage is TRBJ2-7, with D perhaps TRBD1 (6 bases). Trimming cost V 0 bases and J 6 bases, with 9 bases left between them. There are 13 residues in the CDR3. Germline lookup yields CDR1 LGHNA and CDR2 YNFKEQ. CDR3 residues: CASSQEVRGEQYF. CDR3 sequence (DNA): TGTGCCAGCAGCCAAGAGGTCAGGGGCGAGCAGTACTTC.

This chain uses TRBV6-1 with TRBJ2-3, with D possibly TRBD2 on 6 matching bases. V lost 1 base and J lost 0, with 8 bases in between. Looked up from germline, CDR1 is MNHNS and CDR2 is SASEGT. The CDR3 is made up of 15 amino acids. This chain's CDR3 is CASSEVSGSTDTQYF. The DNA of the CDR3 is TGTGCCAGCAGTGAAGTAAGCGGGAGCACAGATACGCAGTATTTT.

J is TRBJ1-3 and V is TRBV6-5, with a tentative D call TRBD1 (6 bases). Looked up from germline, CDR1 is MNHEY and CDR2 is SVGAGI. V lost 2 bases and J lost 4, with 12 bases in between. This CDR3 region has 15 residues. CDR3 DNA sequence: TGTGCCAGCAGTTACGCGGGGGCGCGAGGAAACACCATATATTTT. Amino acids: CASSYAGARGNTIYF.

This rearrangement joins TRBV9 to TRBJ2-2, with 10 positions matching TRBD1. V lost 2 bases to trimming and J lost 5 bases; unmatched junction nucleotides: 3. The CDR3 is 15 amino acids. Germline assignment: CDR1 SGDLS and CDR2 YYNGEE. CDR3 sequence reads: CASSVRTGGTGELFF. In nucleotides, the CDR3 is TGTGCCAGCAGCGTTCGGACAGGGGGAACCGGGGAGCTGTTTTTT.

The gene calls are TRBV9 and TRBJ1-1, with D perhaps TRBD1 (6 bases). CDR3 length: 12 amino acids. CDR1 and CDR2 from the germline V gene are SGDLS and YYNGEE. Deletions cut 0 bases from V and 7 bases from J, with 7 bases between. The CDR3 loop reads CASSVAGDEAFF. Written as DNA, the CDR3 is TGTGCCAGCAGCGTAGCAGGGGATGAAGCTTTCTTT.

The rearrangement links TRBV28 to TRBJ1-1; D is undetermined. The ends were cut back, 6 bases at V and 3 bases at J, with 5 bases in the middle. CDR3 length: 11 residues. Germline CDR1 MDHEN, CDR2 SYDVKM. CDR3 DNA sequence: TGTGCCAGCAGGGGAGACACTGAAGCTTTCTTT. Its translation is CASRGDTEAFF.

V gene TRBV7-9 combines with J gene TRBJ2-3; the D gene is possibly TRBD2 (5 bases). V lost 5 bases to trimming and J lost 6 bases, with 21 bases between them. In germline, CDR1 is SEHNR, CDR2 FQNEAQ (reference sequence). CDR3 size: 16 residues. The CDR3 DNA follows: TGTGCCAGCAGCCCCCGGCCAGTCCGACGAGGGGATACGCAGTATTTT. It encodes CASSPRPVRRGDTQYF.

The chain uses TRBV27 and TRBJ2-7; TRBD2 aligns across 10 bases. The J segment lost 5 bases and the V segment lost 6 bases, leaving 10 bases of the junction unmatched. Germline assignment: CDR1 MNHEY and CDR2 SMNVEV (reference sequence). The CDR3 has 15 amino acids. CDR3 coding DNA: TGTGCCAGCAGGAGTAGCGGGAGGTTCCCCCACGAGCAGTACTTC. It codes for CASRSSGRFPHEQYF.

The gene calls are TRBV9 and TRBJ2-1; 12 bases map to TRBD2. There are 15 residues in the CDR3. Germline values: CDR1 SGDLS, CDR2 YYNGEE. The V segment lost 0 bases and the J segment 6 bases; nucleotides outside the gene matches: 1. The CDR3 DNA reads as TGTGCCAGCAGCGTAGCTAGCGGGGGGGCCAATGAGCAGTTCTTC. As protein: CASSVASGGANEQFF.

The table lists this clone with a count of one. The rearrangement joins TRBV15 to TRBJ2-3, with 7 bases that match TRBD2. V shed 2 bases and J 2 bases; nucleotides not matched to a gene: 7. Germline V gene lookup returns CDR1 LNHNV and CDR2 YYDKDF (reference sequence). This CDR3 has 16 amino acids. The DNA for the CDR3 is TGTGCCACCAGCAGACAAGCGGGACTATACACAGATACGCAGTATTTT. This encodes CATSRQAGLYTDTQYF.

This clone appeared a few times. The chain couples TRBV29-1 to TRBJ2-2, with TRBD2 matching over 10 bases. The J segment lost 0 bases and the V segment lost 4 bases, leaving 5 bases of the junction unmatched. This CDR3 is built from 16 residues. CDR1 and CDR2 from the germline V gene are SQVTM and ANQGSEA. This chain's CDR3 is CSVGGLAGANTGELFF. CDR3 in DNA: TGCAGCGTTGGAGGGCTAGCGGGGGCGAACACCGGGGAGCTGTTTTTT.

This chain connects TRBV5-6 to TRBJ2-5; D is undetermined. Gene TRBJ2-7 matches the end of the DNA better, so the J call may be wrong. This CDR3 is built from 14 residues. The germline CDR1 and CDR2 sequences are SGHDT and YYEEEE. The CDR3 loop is CASSLASRSYEQYF. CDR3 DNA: TGTGCCAGCAGCTTGGCCTCCAGGTCCTACGAGCAGTACTTC.

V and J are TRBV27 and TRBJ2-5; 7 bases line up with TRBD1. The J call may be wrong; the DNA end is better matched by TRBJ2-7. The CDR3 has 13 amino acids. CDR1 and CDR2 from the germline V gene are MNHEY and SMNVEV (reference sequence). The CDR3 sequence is CASSIRQGYEQYF. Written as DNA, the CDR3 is TGTGCCAGCAGCATCCGACAGGGCTACGAGCAGTACTTC.

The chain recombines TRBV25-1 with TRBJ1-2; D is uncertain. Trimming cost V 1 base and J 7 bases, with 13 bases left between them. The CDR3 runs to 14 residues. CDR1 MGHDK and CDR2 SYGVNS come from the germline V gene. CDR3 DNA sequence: TGTGCCAGCAGTGAATCGGTCAACTCTATTGGCTACACCTTC. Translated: CASSESVNSIGYTF.

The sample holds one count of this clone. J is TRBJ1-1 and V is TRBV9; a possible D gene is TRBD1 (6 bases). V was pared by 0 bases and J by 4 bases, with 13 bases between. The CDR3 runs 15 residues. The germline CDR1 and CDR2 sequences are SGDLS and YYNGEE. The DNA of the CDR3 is TGTGCCAGCAGCGTAGCTGCAGGGGAATCCACTGAAGCTTTCTTT. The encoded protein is CASSVAAGESTEAFF.

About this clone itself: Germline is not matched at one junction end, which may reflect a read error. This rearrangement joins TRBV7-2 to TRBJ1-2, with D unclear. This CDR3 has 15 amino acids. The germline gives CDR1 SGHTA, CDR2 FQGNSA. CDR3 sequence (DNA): TGTGCCAGCAGCTTAGCGTCCCGCAGAAACTATGGCTACCCCTTC. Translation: CASSLASRRNYGYPF.

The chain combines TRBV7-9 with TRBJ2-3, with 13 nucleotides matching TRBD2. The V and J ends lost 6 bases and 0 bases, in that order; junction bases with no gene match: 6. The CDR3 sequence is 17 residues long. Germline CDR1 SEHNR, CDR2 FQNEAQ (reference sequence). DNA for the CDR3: TGTGCCAGCAGTCGACTAGCGGGGGGCCTTAGCACAGATACGCAGTATTTT. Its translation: CASSRLAGGLSTDTQYF. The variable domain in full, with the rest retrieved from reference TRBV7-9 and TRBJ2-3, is DTGVSQNPRHKITKRGQNVTFRCDPISEHNRLYWYRQTLGQGPEFLTYFQNEAQLEKSRLLSDRFSAERPKGSFSTLEIQRTEQGDSAMYLCASSRLAGGLSTDTQYFGPGTRLTVL.

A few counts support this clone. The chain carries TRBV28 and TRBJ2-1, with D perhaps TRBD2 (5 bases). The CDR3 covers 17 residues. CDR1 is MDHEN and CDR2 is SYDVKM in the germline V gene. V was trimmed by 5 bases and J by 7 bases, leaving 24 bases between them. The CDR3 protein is CASSPSGKGRIGNEQFF. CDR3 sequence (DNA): TGTGCCAGCAGTCCCTCCGGGAAAGGGAGAATAGGGAATGAGCAGTTCTTC.

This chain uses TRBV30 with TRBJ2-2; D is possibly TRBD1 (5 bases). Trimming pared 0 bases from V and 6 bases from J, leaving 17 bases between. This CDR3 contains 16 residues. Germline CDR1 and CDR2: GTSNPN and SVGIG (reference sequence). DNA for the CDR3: TGTGCCTGGAGTGTAAGGGCAGGGTCAAGGGCCGGGGAGCTGTTTTTT. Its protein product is CAWSVRAGSRAGELFF.

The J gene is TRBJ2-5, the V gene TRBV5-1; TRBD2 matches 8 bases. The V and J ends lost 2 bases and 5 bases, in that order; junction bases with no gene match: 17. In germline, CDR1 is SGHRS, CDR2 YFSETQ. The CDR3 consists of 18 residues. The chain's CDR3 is CASSFYLPTVAGRETQYF. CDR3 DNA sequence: TGCGCCAGCAGCTTCTACCTACCGACTGTAGCGGGGAGGGAGACCCAGTACTTC.